These 23 T cell receptor beta chains originate from one sample sequenced in a study of T cells in Graves' hyperthyroidism and ophthalmopathy. It was RNA transcripts that yielded the amplified TCR beta CDR3 regions. The primer set for the first-round RT-PCR of the TCR CDR3 was HTBI. TCRdb independently ran MiXCR on the multiplex PCR reads; one entry per CDR3 protein. Here the sample spans roughly 640,000 distinct CDR3 sequences, more than 15% being singletons. The sample comprised blood. The receptors come from a woman between 40 and 50 years old with Graves' ophthalmopathy.

The chain combines TRBV20-1 with TRBJ1-5; D is unclear. There are 13 residues in the CDR3. Trimming left V 6 bases short and J 4 bases short, with 13 bases between. Germline values: CDR1 DFQATT, CDR2 SNEGSKA (reference sequence). The chain's CDR3 is CSAVGGVNQPQHF. The CDR3 nucleotides read TGCAGTGCCGTAGGCGGGGTTAATCAGCCCCAGCATTTT.

This clonotype was seen a handful of times. The chain employs TRBV15 and TRBJ1-5, with D uncertain. CDR1 is LNHNV and CDR2 is YYDKDF in the germline V gene (reference sequence). This CDR3 region has 13 residues. Trimming shortened V by 0 bases and J by 5 bases, and 5 bases separated the two germline ends. The CDR3 sequence is CATSRDYDQPQHF. The DNA for the CDR3 is TGTGCCACCAGCAGAGATTACGATCAGCCCCAGCATTTT.

Regarding this clonotype: This may arise from a read error, as a much more abundant clone is one base away. This sequence joins TRBV2 and TRBJ2-3; 8 bases agree with TRBD1. CDR3 length: 14 residues. The germline CDR1 and CDR2 sequences are SNHLY and FYNNEI. The V segment lost 6 bases and the J segment 2 bases; nucleotides outside the gene matches: 4. For the CDR3, the DNA is TGTGCCAGCAGCGAGGACAGGGACACAGATACGCAGTATTTT. Translation gives CASSEDRDTDTQYF. Filled out from reference TRBV2 and TRBJ2-3, the complete variable domain reads EPEVTQTPSHQVTQMGQEVILRCVPISNHLYFYWYRQILGQKVEFLVSFYNNEISEKSEIFDDQFSVERPDGSNFTLKIRSTKLEDSAMYFCASSEDRDTDTQYFGPGTRLTVL.

This clonotype has just a few counts. This chain links TRBV4-1 with TRBJ2-1; D is uncertain. Deletions cut 0 bases from V and 10 bases from J, with 13 bases between. The V gene's germline CDR1 is MGHRA and CDR2 YSYEKL. This CDR3 is 14 amino acids long. CDR3: CASSQDPAATEQFF. The CDR3 bases are TGCGCCAGCAGCCAAGATCCGGCGGCCACGGAGCAGTTCTTC.

This clonotype came up many times. The chain carries TRBV5-5 and TRBJ2-5; D call uncertain. The V gene lost 0 bases and the J gene lost 0 bases, with 6 bases spanning the gap. CDR1 SGHKS and CDR2 YYEKEE come from the germline V gene (reference sequence). This CDR3 contains 14 residues. This CDR3 reads CASSLVGDQETQYF. For the CDR3, the DNA is TGTGCCAGCAGCTTGGTTGGGGACCAAGAGACCCAGTACTTC.

In its sample, this clonotype was seen many times. The chain is built from TRBV7-8 and TRBJ2-2, with 8 bases matching TRBD1. This CDR3 region has 16 residues. The germline V gene encodes CDR1 SGHVS and CDR2 FQNEAQ. The trim removed 3 bases at V and 3 bases at J, leaving 6 bases unmatched. CDR3 nucleotide sequence: TGTGCCAGCAGCTTCACCGGGACAGGTTACACCGGGGAGCTGTTTTTT. Protein product: CASSFTGTGYTGELFF.

CDR3 coding DNA: TGTGCCAGCCGAGGACAGGGAACCTCACCCCTCCACTTT. Amino acid sequence: CASRGQGTSPLHF. The J gene is TRBJ1-6, the V gene TRBV6-2 or TRBV6-3; 8 positions agree with TRBD1. Germline V gives CDR1 MNHEY, CDR2 SVGEGT. This CDR3 spans 13 amino acids. Trimming cost V 8 bases and J 10 bases; bases outside gene matches: 7.

This clonotype was counted between two and nine times. The rearrangement links TRBV5-1 to TRBJ2-3; D unresolved. This CDR3 comprises 14 residues. The V gene lost 4 bases and the J gene lost 2 bases, with 11 bases spanning the gap. CDR1 is SGHRS, CDR2 YFSETQ, per germline. CDR3 nucleotide sequence: TGCGCCAGCAGCCGTTTCGGATCCACAGATACGCAGTATTTT. Its translation: CASSRFGSTDTQYF.

This clonotype was seen many times. This chain connects TRBV20-1 to TRBJ2-1; TRBD1 matches at 12 bases. The CDR3 is 15 residues long. Germline CDR1 and CDR2: DFQATT and SNEGSKA (reference sequence). CDR3 amino acids: CSLLRDRGRRGEQFF. The CDR3 DNA is TGCAGCCTACTCCGGGACAGGGGGCGCAGGGGTGAGCAGTTCTTC.

Ten or more counts support this clonotype. The chain recombines TRBV28 with TRBJ2-3; no reliable D call. V shed 6 bases and J shed 2 bases, with 12 bases lying between them. The length of the CDR3 is 14 residues. Germline values: CDR1 MDHEN, CDR2 SYDVKM. In nucleotides, the CDR3 is TGTGCCAGCAGAACCCTAGGAATCACAGATACGCAGTATTTT. Encoded protein: CASRTLGITDTQYF.

This clonotype showed up many times. This chain links TRBV7-8 with TRBJ2-7; TRBD2 aligns across 9 bases. The V and J ends lost 5 bases and 3 bases, in that order; junction bases with no gene match: 2. Per germline, CDR1 SGHVS and CDR2 FQNEAQ. The CDR3 extends over 13 amino acids. The CDR3 here is CASSLTSGYEQYF. In DNA, the CDR3 is TGTGCCAGCAGCCTGACTAGCGGCTACGAGCAGTACTTC. The variable domain in full, completed from reference TRBV7-8 and TRBJ2-7, reads GAGVSQSPRYKVAKRGQDVALRCDPISGHVSLFWYQQALGQGPEFLTYFQNEAQLDKSGLPSDRFFAERPEGSVSTLKIQRTQQEDSAVYLCASSLTSGYEQYFGPGTRLTVT.

This clonotype was observed a few times. One end of the junction varies from germline; a read error may be responsible. The chain employs TRBV5-1 and TRBJ2-5; D gene unclear. Germline CDR1 is SGHRS and CDR2 is YFSETQ. The CDR3 contains 12 residues. The CDR3 DNA is TGTGCCAGCAGCTTAGATTGGGAGACCCAGTACTTC. Translated: CASSLDWETQYF.

A word on this clonotype: A junction boundary mismatches the germline segment, possibly from a read error. In DNA form, the CDR3 reads TGCAGTGCTAGAGAGGCGGCTTGGAACTTT. This codes for CSAREAAWNF. This chain connects TRBV20-1 to TRBJ1-6; D is unresolved. The CDR3 contains 10 residues. The germline gives CDR1 DFQATT, CDR2 SNEGSKA (reference sequence).

The V call is TRBV30, the J call TRBJ2-1; 11 bases fit TRBD2. Trimming took 4 bases from V and 6 from J; bases not matched to a gene: 5. Germline lookup yields CDR1 GTSNPN and CDR2 SVGIG (reference sequence). The CDR3 has 14 amino acids. The CDR3, as DNA: TGTGCCTGGACAAGACTAGCGGGGAGCAATGAGCAGTTCTTC. It specifies CAWTRLAGSNEQFF. The variable domain in full, completed from reference TRBV30 and TRBJ2-1, reads SQTIHQWPATLVQPVGSPLSLECTVEGTSNPNLYWYRQAAGRGLQLLFYSVGIGQISSEVPQNLSASRPQDRQFILSSKKLLLSDSGFYLCAWTRLAGSNEQFFGPGTRLTVL.

The genes are TRBV19 and TRBJ1-2; no reliable D call. Germline values: CDR1 LNHDA, CDR2 SQIVND (reference sequence). The CDR3 consists of 16 residues. V lost 1 base and J 4 bases, leaving 16 bases between the germline ends. The chain's CDR3 is CASSIGIAVHLYGYTF. In DNA form, the CDR3 reads TGTGCCAGTAGTATAGGGATAGCAGTCCACCTCTATGGCTACACCTTC.

The chain recombines TRBV6-2 or TRBV6-3 with TRBJ2-5, with 8 bases matching TRBD2. The CDR3 consists of 16 residues. The germline V gene encodes CDR1 MNHEY and CDR2 SVGEGT. V lost 2 bases and J lost 5; bases outside the gene matches: 10. The CDR3 DNA reads as TGTGCCAGCAGTTACGGGCGGGGGGCCACAAGGGAGACCCAGTACTTC. This sequence encodes CASSYGRGATRETQYF.

The chain uses TRBV15 and TRBJ2-5; D gene ambiguous. The CDR3 length is 14 residues. Germline lookup yields CDR1 LNHNV and CDR2 YYDKDF (reference sequence). V shed 1 base and J shed 2 bases, with 8 bases lying between them. CDR3: CATSRVGAQETQYF. CDR3 sequence (DNA): TGTGCCACCAGCAGAGTTGGAGCGCAAGAGACCCAGTACTTC.

J is TRBJ2-7 and V is TRBV10-3; 8 nucleotides match TRBD1. With 3 bases clipped from V and 7 bases from J, the junction kept 11 bases outside the gene matches. This CDR3 is built from 15 residues. CDR1 is ENHRY and CDR2 is SYGVKD in the germline V gene. The CDR3: CAISDQTQGAREQYF. For the CDR3, the DNA is TGTGCCATCAGTGATCAAACCCAGGGGGCGAGAGAGCAGTACTTC.

This chain links TRBV16 with TRBJ1-4; D is undetermined. V lost 3 bases and J lost 0, with 11 bases in between. CDR1 and CDR2 from the germline V gene are KGHSY and FQNENV. There are 16 residues in the CDR3. The CDR3: CASSHQVSSTNEKLFF. The CDR3, as DNA: TGTGCCAGCAGCCACCAGGTCAGCTCAACTAATGAAAAACTGTTTTTT.

This clonotype was picked up many times. One end of the junction varies from germline; a read error may be responsible. This sequence joins TRBV7-7 and TRBJ2-2, with D uncertain. The CDR3 is made up of 14 amino acids. The germline V gene encodes CDR1 SSHAT and CDR2 FNYEAQ (reference sequence). The CDR3 DNA is TGTGCTAGCAGCTTAGCATATAACACCGGGGAGCTGTTTTTT. Protein product: CASSLAYNTGELFF.

This clonotype was observed at least ten times. The chain uses TRBV30 and TRBJ2-2; 8 positions match TRBD2. The V and J ends lost 3 bases and 8 bases, in that order; junction bases with no gene match: 5. The CDR3 consists of 13 residues. Germline V lookup: CDR1 GTSNPN, CDR2 SVGIG (reference sequence). Here the CDR3 reads CAWRASGLGELFF. In DNA form, the CDR3 reads TGTGCCTGGAGGGCTAGCGGGTTAGGGGAGCTGTTTTTT.

This clonotype was observed many times. This chain uses TRBV10-3 with TRBJ2-3; 13 positions match TRBD2. The CDR3 is 16 amino acids. V gave up 4 bases and J gave up 5 bases; unmatched junction bases: 6. Germline CDR1 and CDR2: ENHRY and SYGVKD. CDR3 sequence (DNA): TGTGCCATCAGTGGTGGACTAGCGGGAGCTATAGATACGCAGTATTTT. It encodes CAISGGLAGAIDTQYF.

Concerning this clonotype itself: It may be a read error: a sequence one base away is much more abundant. The chain links TRBV3-1 to TRBJ1-4; a weak D match, TRBD1 (5 bases). Germline V gene lookup returns CDR1 LGHDT and CDR2 YNNKEL (reference sequence). CDR3 size: 15 residues. V lost 3 bases, J lost 4 bases, and 12 bases lay in between. The DNA for the CDR3 is TGTGCCAGCAGCCAGTCTTGGGACCGTAATGAAAAACTGTTTTTT. This translates into CASSQSWDRNEKLFF.